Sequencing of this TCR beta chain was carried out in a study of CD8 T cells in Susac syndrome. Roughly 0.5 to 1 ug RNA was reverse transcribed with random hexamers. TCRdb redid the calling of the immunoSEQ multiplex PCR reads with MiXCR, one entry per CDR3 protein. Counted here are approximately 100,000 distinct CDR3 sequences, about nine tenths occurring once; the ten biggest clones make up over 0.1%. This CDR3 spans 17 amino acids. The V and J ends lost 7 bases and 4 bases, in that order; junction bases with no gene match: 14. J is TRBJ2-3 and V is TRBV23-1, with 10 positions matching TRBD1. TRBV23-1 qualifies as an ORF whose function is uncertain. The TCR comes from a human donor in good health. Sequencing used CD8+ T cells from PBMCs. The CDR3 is CASTSIPGQGDADTQYF. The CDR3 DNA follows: TGCGCCAGCACTTCAATCCCCGGACAGGGGGACGCAGATACGCAGTATTTT.